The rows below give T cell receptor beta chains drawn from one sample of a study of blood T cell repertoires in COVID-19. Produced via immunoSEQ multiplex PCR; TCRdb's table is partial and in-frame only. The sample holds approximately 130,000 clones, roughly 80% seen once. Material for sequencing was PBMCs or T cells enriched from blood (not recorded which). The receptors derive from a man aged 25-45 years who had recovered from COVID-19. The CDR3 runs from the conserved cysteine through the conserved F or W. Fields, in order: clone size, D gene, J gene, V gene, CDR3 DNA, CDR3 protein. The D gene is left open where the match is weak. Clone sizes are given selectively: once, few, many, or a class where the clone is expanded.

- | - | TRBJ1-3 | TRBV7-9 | TGTGCCACCGGGACACCCTCTGGAAACACCATATATTTT | CATGTPSGNTIYF
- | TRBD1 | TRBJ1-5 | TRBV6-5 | TGTGCCAGCAGGCGGACAGGCACGAGCAATCAGCCCCAGCATTTT | CASRRTGTSNQPQHF
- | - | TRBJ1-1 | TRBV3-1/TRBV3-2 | TGTGCCAGCAGCCAAGATCGGGGGGCGTGGAACACTGAAGCTTTCTTT | CASSQDRGAWNTEAFF
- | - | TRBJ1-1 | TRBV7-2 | TGTGCCAGCAGCTTAGATTCCTCCTACACTGAAGCTTTCTTT | CASSLDSSYTEAFF
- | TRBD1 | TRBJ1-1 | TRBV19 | TGTGCCAGTAGTCCCCGGGACAGGGACAGACGCACTGAAGCTTTCTTT | CASSPRDRDRRTEAFF
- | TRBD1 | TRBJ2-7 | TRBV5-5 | TGTGCCAGCAGCTTGGACAGGGGGTATCACGAGCAGTACTTC | CASSLDRGYHEQYF
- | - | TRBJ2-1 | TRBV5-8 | TGTGCCAGCAGCCCTGACAGGAATTACAATGAGCAGTTCTTC | CASSPDRNYNEQFF
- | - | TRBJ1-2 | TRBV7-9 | TGTGCCAGCAGCTTAGCCCTCCGGACGGACAGAGGAGGCTACACCTTC | CASSLALRTDRGGYTF
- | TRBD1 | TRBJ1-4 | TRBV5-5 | TGTGCCAGCAGCTTGGGGACAGGGAAAGAAAGAAAACTGTTTTTT | CASSLGTGKERKLFF
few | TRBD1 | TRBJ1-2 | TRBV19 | TGTGCCACGGGACAGGGAGACTATGGCTACACCTTC | CATGQGDYGYTF
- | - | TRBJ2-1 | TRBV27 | TGTGCCAGCAGTTTACCTGGCCACCGCTCCTACAATGAGCAGTTCTTC | CASSLPGHRSYNEQFF
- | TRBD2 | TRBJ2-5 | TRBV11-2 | TGTGCCAGCAGCTCAATGGGGCTAGCGGGTCAAGAGACCCAGTACTTC | CASSSMGLAGQETQYF
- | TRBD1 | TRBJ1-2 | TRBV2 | TGTGCCAGCACCCAGGACAGGGACCTCTATGGCTACACCTTC | CASTQDRDLYGYTF
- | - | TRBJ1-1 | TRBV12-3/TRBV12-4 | TGTGCCAGCAGTTTCGGGGGGTTGGAAGCTTTCTTT | CASSFGGLEAFF
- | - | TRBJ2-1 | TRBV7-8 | TGTGCCAGCAGCTTAGATGGTGGGGCCGCCCAGTTCTTC | CASSLDGGAAQFF
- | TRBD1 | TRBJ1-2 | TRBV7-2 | TGTGCCAGCAGCCCGCGACAGGGTAACCCATATGGCTACACCTTC | CASSPRQGNPYGYTF
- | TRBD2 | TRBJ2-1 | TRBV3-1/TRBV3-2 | TGTGCCAGCAGCCAATTAGCGGGGGAGCAGTTCTTC | CASSQLAGEQFF
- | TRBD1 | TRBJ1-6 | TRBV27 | TGTGCCAGCAGTCCCCAGGGGGCCTATAATTCACCCCTCCACTTT | CASSPQGAYNSPLHF
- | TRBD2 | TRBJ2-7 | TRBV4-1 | TGCGCCAGCAGCCAGACTAGCGGGAGTTCCGAGCAGTACTTC | CASSQTSGSSEQYF
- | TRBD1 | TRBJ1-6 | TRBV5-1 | TGCGCCAGCAGCCCCGGACAGGCTAATTCACCCCTCCACTTT | CASSPGQANSPLHF
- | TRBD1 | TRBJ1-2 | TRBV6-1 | TGTGCCAGCAGTGAATACCCCGGGACAGGGGGCTATGGCTACACCTTC | CASSEYPGTGGYGYTF
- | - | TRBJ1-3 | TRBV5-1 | TGCGCCAGCAGCCTCAAGGTGGGGCTATCTGGAAACACCATATATTTT | CASSLKVGLSGNTIYF
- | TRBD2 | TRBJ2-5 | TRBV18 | TGTGCCAGCTCACCACCTCGCGGGGGGCGAGAGACCCAGTACTTC | CASSPPRGGRETQYF
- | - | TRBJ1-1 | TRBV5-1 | TGCGCCAGCAGCGACCCCGGGACAATGAACACTGAAGCTTTCTTT | CASSDPGTMNTEAFF
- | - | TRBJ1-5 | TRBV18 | TGTGCCAGCTCCCTCAAAGGGGCCCATCAGCCCCAGCATTTT | CASSLKGAHQPQHF
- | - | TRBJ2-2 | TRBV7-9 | TGTGCCAGCAGCTTAGATGCGGGGTACACCGGGGAGCTGTTTTTT | CASSLDAGYTGELFF
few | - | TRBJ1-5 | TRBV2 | TGTGCCAGCAGACCCTATGAGGGGGTTAATCAGCCCCAGCATTTT | CASRPYEGVNQPQHF
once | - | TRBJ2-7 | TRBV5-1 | TGCGCCAGCAGCCCGATTACAGGGTTCAGTAACGAGCAGTACTTC | CASSPITGFSNEQYF
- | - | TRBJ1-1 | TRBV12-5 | TGTGCTAGTGCGGACAACCAGGACACTGAAGCTTTCTTT | CASADNQDTEAFF
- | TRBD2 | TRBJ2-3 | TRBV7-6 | TGTGCCAGCAGCCAAGGGGCCAGCGGGAGTCTGACAGATACGCAGTATTTT | CASSQGASGSLTDTQYF
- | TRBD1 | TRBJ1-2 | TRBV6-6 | TGTGCCAGCAGTTACGGGACAGTTTCTCCTAACTATGGCTACACCTTC | CASSYGTVSPNYGYTF
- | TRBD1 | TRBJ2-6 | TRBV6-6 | TGTGCCAGCAGTGCCCTCGACAGGGACGGGGCCAACGTCCTGACTTTC | CASSALDRDGANVLTF
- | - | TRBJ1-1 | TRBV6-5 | TGTGCCGCAGTCTCGCCCTTTGAAGCTTTCTTT | CAAVSPFEAFF
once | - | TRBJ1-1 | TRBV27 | TGTGCCAGCAGTTTATCTACCCCCGGGTTCATAAACGGAAACACTGAAGCTTTCTTT | CASSLSTPGFINGNTEAFF
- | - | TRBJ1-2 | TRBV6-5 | TGTGCCAGCAGTTACTCGTCGGGGGTATATGGCTACACCTTC | CASSYSSGVYGYTF
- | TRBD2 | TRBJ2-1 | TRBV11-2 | TGTGCCAGCAGCTTACTAGCGGGGGAACCTTACAATGAGCAGTTCTTC | CASSLLAGEPYNEQFF
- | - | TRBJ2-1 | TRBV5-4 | TGTGCCAGCAGCAGCGTCGACGCGCCGCAATTCTTC | CASSSVDAPQFF
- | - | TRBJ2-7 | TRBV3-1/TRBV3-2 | TGTGCCAGCAGCCAAGATAGAAGGGGTTACGAGCAGTACTTC | CASSQDRRGYEQYF
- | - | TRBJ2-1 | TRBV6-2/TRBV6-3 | TGTGCCAGCAGTTACGGCGGGATTTCCTACAATGAGCAGTTCTTC | CASSYGGISYNEQFF
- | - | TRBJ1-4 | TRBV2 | TGTGCCAGCAGTGACAGCAGGGGAAATGAAAAACTGTTTTTT | CASSDSRGNEKLFF
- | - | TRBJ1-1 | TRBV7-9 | TGTGCCAGCAGCTCCGGGGAGAACACTGAAGCTTTCTTT | CASSSGENTEAFF
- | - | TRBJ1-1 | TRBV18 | TGTGCCAGCTCCCAGCAGGGGACGAACACTGAAGCTTTCTTT | CASSQQGTNTEAFF
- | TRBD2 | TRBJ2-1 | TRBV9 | TGTGCCAGCAGCGTAGGAACTAGCGGGGGGTCCTACAATGAGCAGTTCTTC | CASSVGTSGGSYNEQFF
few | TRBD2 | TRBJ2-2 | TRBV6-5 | TGTGCCAGCAAGGGGGAGCTAGCGGGCACCGGGGAGCTGTTTTTT | CASKGELAGTGELFF
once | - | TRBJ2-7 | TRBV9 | TGTGCCAGCAGCGTAGCTACGGCAGGCGAGCAGTACTTC | CASSVATAGEQYF
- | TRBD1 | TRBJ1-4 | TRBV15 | TGTGCCACCAGCAGAGGGGAGACAGGGACCTCGAATGAAAAACTGTTTTTT | CATSRGETGTSNEKLFF
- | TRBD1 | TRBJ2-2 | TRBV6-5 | TGTGCCAGCAGACTTGGGGACAGGAACACCGGGGAGCTGTTTTTT | CASRLGDRNTGELFF